This TCR beta chain was profiled in a study of cytotoxic CD8 clonotypes in ibrutinib-treated CLL. The study's findings and limits: Timing of sampling differed between sustained-remission and progressing patients.

Worth noting for this clone: Its antigen is still unknown.

TCRdb's copy holds only in-frame clones and misses some; the assay was immunoSEQ multiplex PCR. The top ten hold 3.1% of the sample, which has around 70,000 clones, over 75% seen once. Specimen: PBMCs, collected after 12 months of ibrutinib treatment. The sequence derives from a human donor with chronic lymphocytic leukemia.

CDR3 coding DNA: TGCAGCGTTGAAAGGGGGGTGAACACTGAAGCTTTCTTT. The encoded protein is CSVERGVNTEAFF. This sequence joins TRBV29-1 and TRBJ1-1; weak D call: TRBD1 (6 bases). Germline V lookup: CDR1 SQVTM, CDR2 ANQGSEA. Trimming took 2 bases from V and 0 from J, leaving 7 bases between them. The CDR3 length is 13 residues.